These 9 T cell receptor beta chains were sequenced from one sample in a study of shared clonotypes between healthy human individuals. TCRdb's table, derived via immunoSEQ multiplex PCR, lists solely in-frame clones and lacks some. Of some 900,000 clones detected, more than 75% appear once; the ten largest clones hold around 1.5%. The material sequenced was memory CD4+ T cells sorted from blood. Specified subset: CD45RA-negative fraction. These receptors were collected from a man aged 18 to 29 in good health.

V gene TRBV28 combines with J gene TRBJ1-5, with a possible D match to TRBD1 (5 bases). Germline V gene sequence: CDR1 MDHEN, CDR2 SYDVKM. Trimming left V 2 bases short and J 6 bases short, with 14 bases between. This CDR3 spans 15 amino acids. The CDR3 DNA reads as TGTGCCAGCAGTTTAGGCAGGGATTCTCTTCAGCCCCAGCATTTT. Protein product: CASSLGRDSLQPQHF.

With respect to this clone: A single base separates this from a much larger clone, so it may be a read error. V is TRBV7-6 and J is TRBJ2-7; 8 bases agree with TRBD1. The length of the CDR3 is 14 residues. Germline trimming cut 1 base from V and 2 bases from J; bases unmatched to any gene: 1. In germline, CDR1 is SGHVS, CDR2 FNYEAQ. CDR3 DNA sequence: TGTGCCAGCAGCTTAGGGACAGGGCCCTACGAGCAGTACTTC. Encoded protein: CASSLGTGPYEQYF. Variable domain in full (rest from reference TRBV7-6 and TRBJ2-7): GAGVSQSPRYKVTKRGQDVALRCDPISGHVSLYWYRQALGQGPEFLTYFNYEAQQDKSGLPNDRFSAERPEGSISTLTIQRTEQRDSAMYRCASSLGTGPYEQYFGPGTRLTVT.

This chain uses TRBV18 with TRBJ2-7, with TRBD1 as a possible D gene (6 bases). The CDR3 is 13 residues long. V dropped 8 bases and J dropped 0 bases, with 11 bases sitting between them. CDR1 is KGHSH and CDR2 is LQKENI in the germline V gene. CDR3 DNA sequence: TGTGCCAGCCGAAAGGACAGCTCCTACGAGCAGTACTTC. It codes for CASRKDSSYEQYF.

CDR3 sequence: CASSLVAGNEKLFF. CDR3 nucleotides: TGCGCCAGCAGCTTGGTGGCAGGGAATGAAAAACTGTTTTTT. This sequence joins TRBV5-1 and TRBJ1-4; D is possibly TRBD1 (5 bases). The ends were cut back, 0 bases at V and 5 bases at J, with 8 bases in the middle. The CDR3 sequence is 14 residues long. CDR1 and CDR2 (germline): SGHRS, YFSETQ.

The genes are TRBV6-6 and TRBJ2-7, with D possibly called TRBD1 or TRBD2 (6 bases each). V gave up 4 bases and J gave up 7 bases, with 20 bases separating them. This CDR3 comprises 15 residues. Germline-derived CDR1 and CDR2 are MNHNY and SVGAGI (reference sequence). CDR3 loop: CASSSNQGRWGEQYF. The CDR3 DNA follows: TGTGCCAGCAGTTCGAACCAGGGGAGGTGGGGAGAGCAGTACTTC.

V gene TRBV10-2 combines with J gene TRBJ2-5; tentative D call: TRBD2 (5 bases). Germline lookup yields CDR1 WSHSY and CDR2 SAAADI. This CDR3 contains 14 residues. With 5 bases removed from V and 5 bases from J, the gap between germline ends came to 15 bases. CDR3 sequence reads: CASSLASRRETQYF. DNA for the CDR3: TGCGCCAGCAGTCTGGCTAGCCGGAGGGAGACCCAGTACTTC.

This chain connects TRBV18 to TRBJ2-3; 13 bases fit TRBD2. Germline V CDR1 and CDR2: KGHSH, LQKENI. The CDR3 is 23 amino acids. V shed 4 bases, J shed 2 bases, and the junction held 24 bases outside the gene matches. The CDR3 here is CASSQRPVRPGLAGTNPTDTQYF. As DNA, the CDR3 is TGTGCCAGCTCACAGAGACCAGTCCGGCCGGGACTAGCGGGAACAAATCCCACAGATACGCAGTATTTT.

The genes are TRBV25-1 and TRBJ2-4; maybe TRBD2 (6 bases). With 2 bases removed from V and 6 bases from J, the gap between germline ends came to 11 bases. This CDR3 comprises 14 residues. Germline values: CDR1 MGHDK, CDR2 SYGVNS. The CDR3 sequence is CASSEHGGRNIQYF. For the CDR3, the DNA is TGTGCCAGCAGTGAACACGGGGGTAGAAACATTCAGTACTTC.

DNA of the CDR3: TGTGCCAGCAGCCGCAGACAGCAAAACACCGGGGAGCTGTTTTTT. This translates into CASSRRQQNTGELFF. The rearrangement joins TRBV6-6 to TRBJ2-2; perhaps TRBD1 as D (5 bases). The CDR3 has 15 amino acids. Deletions cut 6 bases from V and 2 bases from J, with 13 bases between. The germline V gene encodes CDR1 MNHNY and CDR2 SVGAGI (reference sequence).